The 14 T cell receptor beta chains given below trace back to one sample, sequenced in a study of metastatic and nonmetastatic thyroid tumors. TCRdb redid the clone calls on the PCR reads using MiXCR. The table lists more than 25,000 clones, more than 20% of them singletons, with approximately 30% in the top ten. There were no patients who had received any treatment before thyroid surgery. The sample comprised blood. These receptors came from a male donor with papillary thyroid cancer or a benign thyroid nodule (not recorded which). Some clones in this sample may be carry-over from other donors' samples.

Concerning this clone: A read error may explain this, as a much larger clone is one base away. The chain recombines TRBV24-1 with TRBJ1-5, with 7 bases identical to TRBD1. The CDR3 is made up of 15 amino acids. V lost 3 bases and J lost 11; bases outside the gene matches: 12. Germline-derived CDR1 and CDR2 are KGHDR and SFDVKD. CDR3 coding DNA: TGTGCCACCAGTGATGGGGGGGGGGAGGGACAGTCCCAGCATTTT. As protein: CATSDGGGEGQSQHF.

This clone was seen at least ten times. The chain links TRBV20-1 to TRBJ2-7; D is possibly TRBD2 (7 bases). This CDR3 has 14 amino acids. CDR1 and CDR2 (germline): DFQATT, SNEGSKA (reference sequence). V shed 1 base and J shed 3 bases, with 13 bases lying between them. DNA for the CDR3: TGCAGTGCTAGAGTGGGGGGGCAGGACTACGAGCAGTACTTC. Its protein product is CSARVGGQDYEQYF.

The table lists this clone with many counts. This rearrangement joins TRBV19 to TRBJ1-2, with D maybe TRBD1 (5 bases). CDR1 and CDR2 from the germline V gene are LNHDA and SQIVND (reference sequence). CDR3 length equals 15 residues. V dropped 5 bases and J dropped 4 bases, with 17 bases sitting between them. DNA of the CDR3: TGTGCCAGTAGTGGCGCCGCAGGGTTGGTCTATGGCTACACCTTC. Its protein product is CASSGAAGLVYGYTF.

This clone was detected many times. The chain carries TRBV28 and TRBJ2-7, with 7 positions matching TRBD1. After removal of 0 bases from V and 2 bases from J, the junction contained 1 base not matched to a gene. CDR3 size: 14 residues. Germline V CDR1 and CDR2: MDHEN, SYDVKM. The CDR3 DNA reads TGTGCCAGCAGTTTATGGGACAGGCCCTACGAGCAGTACTTC. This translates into CASSLWDRPYEQYF.

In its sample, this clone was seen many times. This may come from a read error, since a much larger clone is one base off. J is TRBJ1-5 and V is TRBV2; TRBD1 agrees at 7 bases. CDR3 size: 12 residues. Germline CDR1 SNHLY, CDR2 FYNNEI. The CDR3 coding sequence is TGTGTCAGCAGGGGACAGAATCAGCCCCAGCATTTT. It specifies CVSRGQNQPQHF. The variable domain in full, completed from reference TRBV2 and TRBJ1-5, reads EPEVTQTPSHQVTQMGQEVILRCVPISNHLYFYWYRQILGQKVEFLVSFYNNEISEKSEIFDDQFSVERPDGSNFTLKIRSTKLEDSAMYFCVSRGQNQPQHFGDGTRLSIL.

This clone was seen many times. The CDR3 region is CASRPGTEAYEQYF. CDR3 in DNA: TGTGCCAGCAGGCCCGGGACCGAAGCCTACGAGCAGTACTTC. This chain connects TRBV27 to TRBJ2-7, with D perhaps given as TRBD1 or TRBD2 (5 bases each). Trimming pared 6 bases from V and 2 bases from J, leaving 14 bases between. CDR1 is MNHEY, CDR2 SMNVEV, per germline (reference sequence). CDR3 length: 14 residues.

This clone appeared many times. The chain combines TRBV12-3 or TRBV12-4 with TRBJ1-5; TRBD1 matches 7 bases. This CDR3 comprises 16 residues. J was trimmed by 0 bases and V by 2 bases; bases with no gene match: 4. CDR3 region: CASSLYRGSSNQPQHF. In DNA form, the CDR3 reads TGTGCCAGCAGTTTATACAGGGGAAGTAGCAATCAGCCCCAGCATTTT.

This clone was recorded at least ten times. The CDR3 DNA reads as TGCAGTGGCATCTCTGGAAACACCATATATTTT. Encoded protein: CSGISGNTIYF. This chain links TRBV20-1 with TRBJ1-3; D gene unclear. Germline lookup yields CDR1 DFQATT and CDR2 SNEGSKA (reference sequence). V shed 7 bases and J shed 0 bases, with 4 bases lying between them. This CDR3 has 11 residues.

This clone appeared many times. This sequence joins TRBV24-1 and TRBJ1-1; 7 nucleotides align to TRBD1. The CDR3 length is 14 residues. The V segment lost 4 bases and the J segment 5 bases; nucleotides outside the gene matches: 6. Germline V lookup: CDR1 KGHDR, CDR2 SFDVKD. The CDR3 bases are TGTGCCACCAGTGACCGCAGGGGGGGGACTGAAGCTTTCTTT. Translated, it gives CATSDRRGGTEAFF.

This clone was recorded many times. CDR3 coding DNA: TGTGCCAGCAGTTACTCGATGGTTTATGGGGCGCAGAGATCCGGGGCCAACGTCCTGACTTTC. As protein: CASSYSMVYGAQRSGANVLTF. The chain links TRBV6-2 or TRBV6-3 to TRBJ2-6; D may be TRBD1 (5 bases). This CDR3 is built from 21 residues. V was trimmed by 0 bases and J by 4 bases, leaving 25 bases between them. From germline, CDR1 is MNHEY and CDR2 SVGEGT.

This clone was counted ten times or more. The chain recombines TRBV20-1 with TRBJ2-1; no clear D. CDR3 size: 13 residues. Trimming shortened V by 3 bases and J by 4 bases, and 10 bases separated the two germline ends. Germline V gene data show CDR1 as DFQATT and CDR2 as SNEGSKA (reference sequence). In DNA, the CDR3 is TGCAGTGCTAGGGGCGGTTTATACAATGAGCAGTTCTTC. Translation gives CSARGGLYNEQFF.

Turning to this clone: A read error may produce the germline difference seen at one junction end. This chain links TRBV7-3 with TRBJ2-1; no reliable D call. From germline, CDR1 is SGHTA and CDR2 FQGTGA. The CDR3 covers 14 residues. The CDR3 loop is CACSKGSRENEQFF. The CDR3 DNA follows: TGTGCCTGCAGTAAGGGTAGCCGTGAGAATGAGCAGTTCTTC.

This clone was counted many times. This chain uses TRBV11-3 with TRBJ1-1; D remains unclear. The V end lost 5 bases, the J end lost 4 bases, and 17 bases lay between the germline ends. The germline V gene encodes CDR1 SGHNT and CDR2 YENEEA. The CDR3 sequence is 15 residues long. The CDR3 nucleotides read TGTGCCAGCAGCGAGGCGAGAGGGCCGGGCACTGAAGCTTTCTTT. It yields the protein CASSEARGPGTEAFF.

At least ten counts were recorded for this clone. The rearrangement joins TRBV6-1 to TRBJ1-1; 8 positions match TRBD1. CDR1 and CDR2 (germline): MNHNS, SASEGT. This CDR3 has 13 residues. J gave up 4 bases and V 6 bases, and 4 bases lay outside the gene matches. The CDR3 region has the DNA TGTGCCAGCAGACGAGACAGGGGCACTGAAGCTTTCTTT. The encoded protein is CASRRDRGTEAFF.